This is a list of T cell receptor beta chains from one sample in a study of OX40 agonist ivuxolimab in advanced cancers. Repertoires were generated with immunoSEQ multiplex PCR, while TCRdb's copy carries only in-frame clones and drops some. The top ten clones hold approximately 5% of a sample with about 70,000 clones, approximately 84% of them seen once. The sequenced sample was CD4+ or CD8+ T cells sorted from blood, obtained in a trial of the OX40 agonist ivuxolimab. The receptors originated from an adult with an advanced solid tumor such as melanoma, head and neck, liver or kidney cancer. Both conserved end residues are part of each CDR3. Each record gives: clone size, D gene, J gene, V gene, CDR3 DNA, CDR3 protein. A D gene is named only where the DNA matches it firmly. Expanded clones are given a class, and other clones once, few, many or no size at all.

abundance: NA; d_gene: TRBD2; j_gene: TRBJ2-1; v_gene: TRBV7-9; CDR3nt: TGTGCCAGCAGCTTACTAGCGGGGATCTCCTACAATGAGCAGTTCTTC; CDR3aa: CASSLLAGISYNEQFF
abundance: NA; d_gene: TRBD1; j_gene: TRBJ2-4; v_gene: TRBV28; CDR3nt: TGTGCCAGCTACCGACAGGGGATAAGGAACATTCAGTACTTC; CDR3aa: CASYRQGIRNIQYF
abundance: NA; d_gene: NA; j_gene: TRBJ1-2; v_gene: TRBV19; CDR3nt: TGTGCCAGTAGTACGAGGTCCAGCGGCTACACCTTC; CDR3aa: CASSTRSSGYTF
abundance: NA; d_gene: NA; j_gene: TRBJ1-2; v_gene: TRBV29-1; CDR3nt: TGCAGCGTTGGGGGAAACTATGGCTACACCTTC; CDR3aa: CSVGGNYGYTF
abundance: NA; d_gene: TRBD1; j_gene: TRBJ2-2; v_gene: TRBV2; CDR3nt: TGTGCCAGCAGGGGGACAGGGGCCGGGGAGCTGTTTTTT; CDR3aa: CASRGTGAGELFF
abundance: NA; d_gene: NA; j_gene: TRBJ1-2; v_gene: TRBV5-1; CDR3nt: TGCGCCAGCAGCTTGGACGACGAAGTGGGTGGCTACACCTTC; CDR3aa: CASSLDDEVGGYTF
abundance: NA; d_gene: TRBD2; j_gene: TRBJ2-7; v_gene: TRBV5-1; CDR3nt: TGCGCCAGCGGTAGCGGGAGCTCCTACGAGCAGTACTTC; CDR3aa: CASGSGSSYEQYF
abundance: NA; d_gene: TRBD1; j_gene: TRBJ2-1; v_gene: TRBV6-5; CDR3nt: TGTGCCAGCAGTTATCTAGGACAGGGGGACAGTGAGCAGTTCTTC; CDR3aa: CASSYLGQGDSEQFF
abundance: NA; d_gene: NA; j_gene: TRBJ1-1; v_gene: TRBV5-6; CDR3nt: TGTGCCAGCAGCTTGGACCCGGACACTGAAGCTTTCTTT; CDR3aa: CASSLDPDTEAFF
abundance: NA; d_gene: TRBD1; j_gene: TRBJ2-3; v_gene: TRBV27; CDR3nt: TGTGCCAGCAGTCCCGGGACAGGGGGCGCAGATACGCAGTATTTT; CDR3aa: CASSPGTGGADTQYF
abundance: few; d_gene: TRBD1; j_gene: TRBJ1-3; v_gene: TRBV6-1; CDR3nt: TGTGCCAGCAGCCGACAGGGATATGGAAACACCATATATTTT; CDR3aa: CASSRQGYGNTIYF
abundance: NA; d_gene: NA; j_gene: TRBJ2-7; v_gene: TRBV5-4; CDR3nt: TGTGCCAGCAGCTTGGATTGGAACCCAACTTACGAGCAGTACTTC; CDR3aa: CASSLDWNPTYEQYF
abundance: NA; d_gene: TRBD1; j_gene: TRBJ1-5; v_gene: TRBV30; CDR3nt: TGTGCCTGGAGTGTTTTCGGGACAGGGGGCAATCAGCCCCAGCATTTT; CDR3aa: CAWSVFGTGGNQPQHF
abundance: NA; d_gene: NA; j_gene: TRBJ1-1; v_gene: TRBV18; CDR3nt: TGTGCCAGCTCAGAGGGGTTTATGAACACTGAAGCTTTCTTT; CDR3aa: CASSEGFMNTEAFF
abundance: NA; d_gene: NA; j_gene: TRBJ1-2; v_gene: TRBV7-9; CDR3nt: TGTGCCAGCAGCTTCGAATATGGCTACACCTTC; CDR3aa: CASSFEYGYTF
abundance: NA; d_gene: TRBD2; j_gene: TRBJ2-1; v_gene: TRBV10-1; CDR3nt: TGCGCCAGCAAGGCTAGCGGGGGGAATGAGCAGTTCTTC; CDR3aa: CASKASGGNEQFF
abundance: NA; d_gene: TRBD1; j_gene: TRBJ1-6; v_gene: TRBV19; CDR3nt: TGTGCCAGTAGTATAGACGGACAGGGGGCAAGATCACCCCTCCACTTT; CDR3aa: CASSIDGQGARSPLHF
abundance: few; d_gene: NA; j_gene: TRBJ1-1; v_gene: TRBV9; CDR3nt: TGTGCCAGCAGCGTCTCTAGGAACACTGAAGCTTTCTTT; CDR3aa: CASSVSRNTEAFF
abundance: NA; d_gene: TRBD2; j_gene: TRBJ2-2; v_gene: TRBV7-9; CDR3nt: TGTGCCAGCAGCCCCATCGGGGGGAGGATGAGGAACACCGGGGAGCTGTTTTTT; CDR3aa: CASSPIGGRMRNTGELFF
abundance: NA; d_gene: TRBD2; j_gene: TRBJ2-1; v_gene: TRBV9; CDR3nt: TGTGCCAGCAGCCTTGGGACTAGCGATTACAATGAGCAGTTCTTC; CDR3aa: CASSLGTSDYNEQFF
abundance: once; d_gene: NA; j_gene: TRBJ1-1; v_gene: TRBV4-2; CDR3nt: TGTGCCAGCAGCTCGACGCGGGACGGAGCTTTCTTT; CDR3aa: CASSSTRDGAFF
abundance: once; d_gene: NA; j_gene: TRBJ2-1; v_gene: TRBV9; CDR3nt: TGTGCCAGCAGCGTAGGACTAACGCCGGACCTCCAAAAGCAGTTCTTC; CDR3aa: CASSVGLTPDLQKQFF
abundance: once; d_gene: NA; j_gene: TRBJ1-2; v_gene: TRBV19; CDR3nt: TGTGCCAGTTCAGATAAAGCTAACTATGGCTACACCTTC; CDR3aa: CASSDKANYGYTF
abundance: NA; d_gene: NA; j_gene: TRBJ2-7; v_gene: TRBV7-5; CDR3nt: TGTGTCAGAAGCTTCGGGGGGGCGGGCATGCACGAGCAGTACTTC; CDR3aa: CVRSFGGAGMHEQYF
abundance: NA; d_gene: NA; j_gene: TRBJ2-6; v_gene: TRBV13; CDR3nt: TGTGCCAGCAGCTTAGGAGTAACACCGGGACGGATCTCTGGTGAGGCCAACGTCCTGACTTTC; CDR3aa: CASSLGVTPGRISGEANVLTF
abundance: NA; d_gene: NA; j_gene: TRBJ1-3; v_gene: TRBV7-8; CDR3nt: TGTGCCAGCAGCTCAGCGAGGGCCTTTTCATCTGGAAACACCATATATTTT; CDR3aa: CASSSARAFSSGNTIYF
abundance: NA; d_gene: NA; j_gene: TRBJ2-7; v_gene: TRBV7-2; CDR3nt: TGTGCCAGCAGCTTAGTAAACCCCGCTGAGCAGTACTTC; CDR3aa: CASSLVNPAEQYF
abundance: NA; d_gene: NA; j_gene: TRBJ1-1; v_gene: TRBV5-4; CDR3nt: TGTGCCAGCAGCCCTGGGGGGGAGATTACGAACACTGAAGCTTTCTTT; CDR3aa: CASSPGGEITNTEAFF
abundance: NA; d_gene: TRBD1; j_gene: TRBJ1-4; v_gene: TRBV5-1; CDR3nt: TGCGCCAGCAGCTATGGACAGGGGGCTATTGGTGAAAAACTGTTTTTT; CDR3aa: CASSYGQGAIGEKLFF
abundance: few; d_gene: NA; j_gene: TRBJ1-2; v_gene: TRBV15; CDR3nt: TGTGCCACCAGCAGAGGTGTGTTTCAGGGAGGCTATGGCTACACCTTC; CDR3aa: CATSRGVFQGGYGYTF
abundance: NA; d_gene: NA; j_gene: TRBJ2-7; v_gene: TRBV18; CDR3nt: TGTGCCAGCTCACCACAGGACAGCTACGAGCAGTACTTC; CDR3aa: CASSPQDSYEQYF
abundance: NA; d_gene: NA; j_gene: TRBJ2-5; v_gene: TRBV7-3; CDR3nt: TGTGCCAGCAGCTTATCCAAACAAGAGACCCAGTACTTC; CDR3aa: CASSLSKQETQYF
abundance: NA; d_gene: NA; j_gene: TRBJ2-1; v_gene: TRBV19; CDR3nt: TGTGCCAGTAGTATAGTGTTTCAGCGGGACAAGAAAATTGACAATGAGCAGTTCTTC; CDR3aa: CASSIVFQRDKKIDNEQFF
abundance: NA; d_gene: NA; j_gene: TRBJ1-2; v_gene: TRBV5-4; CDR3nt: TGTGCCAGCAGCTCGACAGGCAACTATGGCTACACCTTC; CDR3aa: CASSSTGNYGYTF
abundance: NA; d_gene: NA; j_gene: TRBJ1-1; v_gene: TRBV2; CDR3nt: TGTGCCAGCAGTTTTGAGGGGAGGGACACTGAAGCTTTCTTT; CDR3aa: CASSFEGRDTEAFF
abundance: NA; d_gene: TRBD2; j_gene: TRBJ2-1; v_gene: TRBV19; CDR3nt: TGTGCCAGTAGTATTCTAGCGGGATATACCGATGAGCAGTTCTTC; CDR3aa: CASSILAGYTDEQFF
abundance: NA; d_gene: NA; j_gene: TRBJ1-1; v_gene: TRBV19; CDR3nt: TGTGCCAGCCGGGGCTCCGGTGAAGCTTTCTTT; CDR3aa: CASRGSGEAFF
abundance: NA; d_gene: NA; j_gene: TRBJ2-6; v_gene: TRBV5-1; CDR3nt: TGCGCCAGGATCCGGACGGTCCACTCTGGGGCCAACGTCCTGACTTTC; CDR3aa: CARIRTVHSGANVLTF
abundance: once; d_gene: NA; j_gene: TRBJ2-3; v_gene: TRBV6-5; CDR3nt: TGTGCCAGCAGTTATTCCGGTACTTTTGGCACAGATACGCAGTATTTT; CDR3aa: CASSYSGTFGTDTQYF
abundance: NA; d_gene: NA; j_gene: TRBJ1-1; v_gene: TRBV7-9; CDR3nt: TGTGCCAGCAGCTTCTCTGGGATGAACACTGAAGCTTTCTTT; CDR3aa: CASSFSGMNTEAFF